The entry below gives a single TCR beta chain sequence along with its context. The target antigen is unknown. The record originates from a study of T cell repertoires in cytomegalovirus infection. About the study: Evidence of both CMV infection and a matching HLA type came from public TCR beta signatures.

MiXCR was run by TCRdb on the reads, yielding one entry per CDR3 protein. The profile shows fewer than 650,000 distinct CDR3 sequences, 40% of them singletons. Germline V lookup: CDR1 MNHEY, CDR2 SVGEGT. The CDR3 is made up of 12 amino acids. V lost 4 bases and J lost 4, with 7 bases in between. Study-wide findings and caveats: In two of eight donors, the top clonotype was HLA-C-restricted CMV-specific.

The sample here was cultured PBMCs, taken from culture after CMV antigen stimulation. The clonotype was recovered from a human donor in good health (CMV status not recorded). Some clones in this sample may be carry-over from other donors' samples. The chain has TRBV6-2 or TRBV6-3 and TRBJ1-2; no reliable D call. The CDR3 protein is CASSWGIYGYTF. The CDR3 nucleotides read TGTGCCAGCAGTTGGGGAATCTATGGCTACACCTTC.